These 17 T cell receptor beta chains share one sample of origin, sequenced in a study of T cell repertoires in cytomegalovirus infection. TCRdb re-derived calls from the reads in MiXCR, one entry per CDR3 protein. The data show 100,000 to 150,000 distinct CDR3 sequences, roughly 9% seen once. Sequences were obtained from PBMCs. The receptors come from a human donor in good health (CMV status not recorded). Some clones in this sample may be carry-over from other donors' samples.

The chain combines TRBV11-3 with TRBJ1-1; D uncertain. Germline V CDR1 and CDR2: SGHNT, YENEEA. Trimming shortened V by 5 bases and J by 6 bases, and 10 bases separated the two germline ends. This CDR3 comprises 12 residues. CDR3 region: CASSRNGAEAFF. CDR3 nucleotide sequence: TGTGCCAGCAGCAGGAACGGGGCTGAAGCTTTCTTT.

This clonotype was observed at least ten times. This chain joins TRBV7-2 and TRBJ1-5; D is unresolved. The CDR3 consists of 17 residues. CDR1 and CDR2 (germline): SGHTA, FQGNSA. V shed 1 base and J shed 0 bases, with 13 bases lying between them. This chain's CDR3 is CASSLEVRLISNQPQHF. CDR3 nucleotide sequence: TGTGCCAGCAGCTTAGAGGTCAGGCTGATTAGCAATCAGCCCCAGCATTTT.

The V and J genes are TRBV20-1 and TRBJ1-2, with D maybe TRBD1 (5 bases). CDR1 DFQATT and CDR2 SNEGSKA come from the germline V gene (reference sequence). Deletions cut 7 bases from V and 3 bases from J, with 18 bases between. The length of the CDR3 is 14 residues. The CDR3 DNA follows: TGCAGTGTAACGCATGGGGGGAGAGACTATGGCTACACCTTC. It specifies CSVTHGGRDYGYTF.

V gene TRBV28 combines with J gene TRBJ2-5; perhaps TRBD2 as D (6 bases). Germline-derived CDR1 and CDR2 are MDHEN and SYDVKM. The V end was cut by 5 bases, the J end by 1 base, with 11 bases between. The CDR3 extends over 14 amino acids. The CDR3: CASSPPTSQETQYF. The DNA of the CDR3 is TGTGCCAGCAGTCCCCCGACTAGCCAAGAGACCCAGTACTTC.

Ten or more counts support this clonotype. J is TRBJ2-7 and V is TRBV5-4, with 10 bases matching TRBD2. Germline V CDR1 and CDR2: SGHNT, YYREEE (reference sequence). The CDR3 has 13 amino acids. Germline trimming cut 5 bases from V and 6 bases from J; bases unmatched to any gene: 5. The CDR3 DNA follows: TGTGCCAGCAGTACCGGGACTAGCGTCGAGCAGTACTTC. Its protein is CASSTGTSVEQYF. The full variable domain, its missing parts supplied by reference TRBV5-4 and TRBJ2-7, is ETGVTQSPTHLIKTRGQQVTLRCSSQSGHNTVSWYQQALGQGPQFIFQYYREEENGRGNFPPRFSGLQFPNYSSELNVNALELDDSALYLCASSTGTSVEQYFGPGTRLTVT.

This clonotype appeared many times. The chain joins TRBV7-2 to TRBJ1-1; D may be TRBD1 (6 bases). The germline V gene encodes CDR1 SGHTA and CDR2 FQGNSA. This CDR3 region has 15 residues. The V and J ends lost 0 bases and 5 bases respectively, with 13 bases between them. The CDR3 DNA follows: TGTGCCAGCAGCTTAGCGGGGGGGCAGGGGACTGAAGCTTTCTTT. This gives the protein CASSLAGGQGTEAFF.

J is TRBJ1-6 and V is TRBV9; TRBD1 is a possible D gene (5 bases). The germline V and J ends were trimmed by 1 base and 7 bases, with 15 bases remaining between them. CDR1 and CDR2 from the germline V gene are SGDLS and YYNGEE. This CDR3 is 16 amino acids long. CDR3 nucleotide sequence: TGTGCCAGCAGCGTACTCCCGACAGCTCCGAATTCACCCCTCCACTTT. This sequence encodes CASSVLPTAPNSPLHF.

There are many counts of this clonotype. CDR3 DNA: TGTGCCAGCAGCGCGGGACAGTACTACGAGCAGTACTTC. This codes for CASSAGQYYEQYF. This chain joins TRBV7-9 and TRBJ2-7; the D gene is possibly TRBD1 (7 bases). There are 13 residues in the CDR3. Germline V gives CDR1 SEHNR, CDR2 FQNEAQ (reference sequence). The ends were cut back, 5 bases at V and 3 bases at J, with 11 bases in the middle.

This clonotype was counted at least ten times. The CDR3 bases are TGTGCCAGCAGCCCCCGTGGTGGTGGGCATACACCCCTCCACTTT. Its protein is CASSPRGGGHTPLHF. This chain uses TRBV6-2 or TRBV6-3 with TRBJ1-6; D gene uncertain. V shed 6 bases and J shed 11 bases, with 20 bases lying between them. There are 15 residues in the CDR3. CDR1 and CDR2 from the germline V gene are MNHEY and SVGEGT.

This chain uses TRBV29-1 with TRBJ1-5; 12 bases are shared with TRBD1. With V trimmed by 7 bases and J by 9 bases, 7 bases remained unmatched. Germline V gene lookup returns CDR1 SQVTM and CDR2 ANQGSEA. The CDR3 contains 13 residues. This chain's CDR3 is CSATGTGGLPQHF. The CDR3 region has the DNA TGCAGCGCCACCGGGACAGGGGGCTTGCCCCAGCATTTT. The full variable domain, completed using reference TRBV29-1 and TRBJ1-5, is SAVISQKPSRDICQRGTSLTIQCQVDSQVTMMFWYRQQPGQSLTLIATANQGSEATYESGFVIDKFPISRPNLTFSTLTVSNMSPEDSSIYLCSATGTGGLPQHFGDGTRLSIL.

In its sample, this clonotype was seen a few times. The CDR3 is CASSQRGGSGYNEQFF. The CDR3, as DNA: TGTGCCAGCAGCCAGAGGGGGGGGTCGGGTTACAATGAGCAGTTCTTC. The chain joins TRBV4-2 to TRBJ2-1; the D gene is possibly TRBD2 (7 bases). CDR1 is LGHNA, CDR2 YNFKEQ, per germline. V dropped 3 bases and J dropped 4 bases, with 16 bases sitting between them. The CDR3 is 16 amino acids.

This clonotype occurred a few times. This chain uses TRBV12-3 or TRBV12-4 with TRBJ2-1; D call uncertain. The CDR3 runs to 11 residues. The V end lost 3 bases, the J end lost 14 bases, and 11 bases lay between the germline ends. The CDR3 protein is CASSFRSSEFF. DNA for the CDR3: TGTGCCAGCAGTTTTCGGAGTTCGGAGTTCTTC.

This clonotype has a handful of counts. The V gene is TRBV20-1, the J gene TRBJ1-1; 7 nucleotides line up with TRBD1. The CDR3 spans 13 residues. Germline assignment: CDR1 DFQATT and CDR2 SNEGSKA (reference sequence). V shed 5 bases, J shed 8 bases, and the junction held 11 bases outside the gene matches. CDR3 protein: CSAQPLRDREAFF. The CDR3 DNA reads as TGCAGTGCTCAGCCTCTCCGGGACAGAGAAGCTTTCTTT.

The chain uses TRBV4-1 and TRBJ2-4; D may be TRBD1 (6 bases). V was trimmed by 2 bases and J by 0 bases, leaving 14 bases between them. The CDR3 has 17 residues. The germline CDR1 and CDR2 sequences are MGHRA and YSYEKL. The CDR3 here is CASSQPRTALAKNIQYF. The CDR3 DNA is TGCGCCAGCAGCCAACCCCGGACAGCCCTAGCCAAAAACATTCAGTACTTC.

This clonotype was counted only a few times. J is TRBJ2-7 and V is TRBV20-1; TRBD2 agrees at 12 bases. The V and J ends lost 4 bases and 2 bases, in that order; junction bases with no gene match: 6. Germline values: CDR1 DFQATT, CDR2 SNEGSKA (reference sequence). There are 15 residues in the CDR3. The CDR3 nucleotides read TGCAGTGCTATGGGACTAGCGGGCGCCGCCTACGAGCAGTACTTC. Protein sequence: CSAMGLAGAAYEQYF.

The chain uses TRBV20-1 and TRBJ2-7; D gene unclear. Trimming stripped 5 bases from V and 3 bases from J, with 14 bases between. Germline V gene data show CDR1 as DFQATT and CDR2 as SNEGSKA (reference sequence). The CDR3 is made up of 13 amino acids. The CDR3 DNA sequence: TGCAGTGCTCATGGGCAGCGCTTCTACGAGCAGTACTTC. This gives the protein CSAHGQRFYEQYF.

The rearrangement joins TRBV28 to TRBJ1-2; 10 nucleotides agree with TRBD1. J was trimmed by 0 bases and V by 2 bases; bases with no gene match: 15. The CDR3 runs to 20 residues. CDR1 and CDR2 (germline): MDHEN, SYDVKM. In DNA form, the CDR3 reads TGTGCCAGCAGTTTAAGGGTTCCGGGACAGGGGACCACCTCTAACTATGGCTACACCTTC. As protein: CASSLRVPGQGTTSNYGYTF.